Sequencing of this T cell receptor beta chain was carried out in a study of multiple sclerosis patients with progressive multifocal leukoencephalopathy. Spiked into each PCR were synthetic inline TR CDR3 controls of all V-J pairings. The assay was immunoSEQ multiplex PCR, and TCRdb's table has in-frame clones only and misses some. Of 25,000 to 30,000 clones listed, around 85% were seen once; the top ten hold over 10%. As for time point: time of PML onset. All patients had prior interferon beta, and all PML patients were female. This CDR3 is built from 15 residues. The germline CDR1 and CDR2 sequences are MNHNY and SVGAGI (reference sequence). V lost 5 bases and J lost 0, with 8 bases in between. Study-wide results and caveats: Lower normalized Shannon entropy suggested reduced TRB diversity in most PML patients. Before and during natalizumab, the clones expanded at PML already existed.

For this clone: Its specificity is unknown.

The V call is TRBV6-6, the J call TRBJ2-6, with D possibly TRBD1 on 6 matching bases. This material consisted of PBMCs, taken from a patient treated with natalizumab. This sequence was found in a woman between 25 and 40 years old with progressive multifocal leukoencephalopathy. The CDR3 sequence: CASSDRNSGANVLTF. The CDR3 region has the DNA TGTGCCAGCAGTGACAGGAACTCTGGGGCCAACGTCCTGACTTTC.